This T cell receptor (beta chain) was identified during a study of T cells in localized non-small cell lung cancer. Libraries were prepared by immunoSEQ multiplex PCR; TCRdb keeps only in-frame clonotypes and omits some of them. The table lists nearly 25,000 clones, around 85% of them singletons. Of note for this clone: The antigen remains unidentified.

Deletions cut 0 bases from V and 2 bases from J, with 10 bases between. The germline V gene encodes CDR1 SGHNT and CDR2 YYREEE (reference sequence). The CDR3 runs 15 residues. Study-wide results and caveats: Uninvolved adjacent lung had the highest recorded T cell clonality, with tumor below it. A denser population of T cells in blood accompanied longer overall survival. Adjacent lung was found to contain a median about 55 of the top 100 tumor clones. Investigators sequenced only a single tumor region, leaving heterogeneity possible.

The receptor's source is an older male donor with stage II squamous cell lung carcinoma. V usage is TRBV5-4 and J usage is TRBJ2-3; TRBD2 might be the D (5 bases). The sample here was peripheral blood, taken before any cancer treatment. The CDR3 nucleotides are TGTGCCAGCAGCTTGGGTCAGGAGGCCACAGATACGCAGTATTTT. As protein: CASSLGQEATDTQYF. The whole variable domain, filled in from reference TRBV5-4 and TRBJ2-3, reads ETGVTQSPTHLIKTRGQQVTLRCSSQSGHNTVSWYQQALGQGPQFIFQYYREEENGRGNFPPRFSGLQFPNYSSELNVNALELDDSALYLCASSLGQEATDTQYFGPGTRLTVL.